A single sample is the source of the 32 T cell receptor beta chains below, sequenced in a study of control samples from healthy donors and cancer patients. TCRdb keeps only in-frame clones here, not all; method: immunoSEQ multiplex PCR. The profile shows approximately 90,000 clones, 85% to 90% of them singletons. The sequenced material came from blood. Every receptor here comes from a middle-aged woman in good health.

J is TRBJ2-7 and V is TRBV7-2; D tentatively fits TRBD1 or TRBD2 (6 bases each). V was trimmed by 5 bases and J by 0 bases, leaving 14 bases between them. Germline CDR1 SGHTA, CDR2 FQGNSA. This CDR3 has 15 residues. CDR3 loop: CASSLGGTVSYEQYF. The DNA of the CDR3 is TGTGCCAGCAGCCTAGGGGGGACGGTCTCCTACGAGCAGTACTTC.

This chain links TRBV7-2 with TRBJ2-7, with 13 bases fitting TRBD2. Germline assignment: CDR1 SGHTA and CDR2 FQGNSA. The CDR3 runs to 17 residues. V shed 1 base and J 0 bases; nucleotides not matched to a gene: 3. CDR3 protein: CASSLDRLAGGSYEQYF. The CDR3 coding sequence is TGTGCCAGCAGCTTAGACCGACTAGCGGGGGGCTCCTACGAGCAGTACTTC.

J is TRBJ2-7 and V is TRBV29-1; D is ambiguous. This CDR3 contains 13 residues. Germline V lookup: CDR1 SQVTM, CDR2 ANQGSEA. V lost 4 bases to trimming and J lost 4 bases, with 14 bases between them. CDR3: CSVATQAGYEQYF. In DNA form, the CDR3 reads TGCAGCGTTGCGACTCAAGCAGGTTACGAGCAGTACTTC.

Only a few counts were recorded for this clone. The V call is TRBV6-1, the J call TRBJ2-3; D is perhaps TRBD2 (7 bases). The V end was cut by 2 bases, the J end by 6 bases, with 15 bases between. Germline lookup yields CDR1 MNHNS and CDR2 SASEGT. The CDR3 runs to 15 residues. Here the CDR3 DNA reads TGTGCCAGCAGTGAAATTTCGGCGGGGGCGGATACGCAGTATTTT. As protein: CASSEISAGADTQYF.

The CDR3 loop is CASSLVAGSGNTIYF. DNA for the CDR3: TGCGCCAGCAGCTTGGTGGCAGGCTCTGGAAACACCATATATTTT. The genes are TRBV5-1 and TRBJ1-3; D not resolved. Trimming stripped 0 bases from V and 0 bases from J, with 7 bases between. The germline V gene has CDR1 SGHRS and CDR2 YFSETQ. The CDR3 is 15 amino acids.

J is TRBJ1-6 and V is TRBV2, with 7 nucleotides matching TRBD1. The V segment lost 8 bases and the J segment 7 bases; nucleotides outside the gene matches: 5. This CDR3 has 13 residues. The germline V gene has CDR1 SNHLY and CDR2 FYNNEI. As DNA, the CDR3 is TGTGCCAGCGGGGGACAGCAGAATTCACCCCTCCACTTT. Translation gives CASGGQQNSPLHF.

The chain combines TRBV30 with TRBJ2-4; D perhaps matches TRBD1 (6 bases). The CDR3 spans 12 residues. The germline gives CDR1 GTSNPN, CDR2 SVGIG (reference sequence). Trimming left V 4 bases short and J 6 bases short, with 10 bases between. This CDR3 is CAWTVDRNIQYF. The DNA for the CDR3 is TGTGCCTGGACCGTGGACAGAAACATTCAGTACTTC.

J is TRBJ1-2 and V is TRBV29-1; D gene ambiguous. The CDR3 covers 15 residues. The germline CDR1 and CDR2 sequences are SQVTM and ANQGSEA. The V and J ends lost 0 bases and 7 bases respectively, with 18 bases between them. The CDR3 reads CSVEDSGSVGVGYTF. The CDR3 bases are TGCAGCGTTGAAGATAGTGGGTCAGTCGGGGTTGGCTACACCTTC.

The rearrangement joins TRBV29-1 to TRBJ2-2; TRBD1 matches 9 bases. This CDR3 is built from 15 residues. In germline, CDR1 is SQVTM, CDR2 ANQGSEA. V was pared by 8 bases and J by 5 bases, with 12 bases of the junction left unmatched. The CDR3 coding sequence is TGCAGCCCGAAATCACAGGGGGCGTGGACCGGGGAGCTGTTTTTT. Residues: CSPKSQGAWTGELFF.

The rearrangement uses TRBV29-1 and TRBJ2-7; tentative D call: TRBD1 (5 bases). V was trimmed by 5 bases and J by 7 bases, leaving 18 bases between them. CDR3 length: 13 residues. Germline loops: CDR1 SQVTM, CDR2 ANQGSEA. The CDR3 here is CSVLTLRELEQYF. CDR3 nucleotides: TGCAGCGTTCTCACCCTCAGGGAATTAGAGCAGTACTTC.

The chain is built from TRBV9 and TRBJ2-3; D may correspond to TRBD1 or TRBD2 (5 bases each). Germline CDR1 and CDR2: SGDLS and YYNGEE. The V end was cut by 2 bases, the J end by 5 bases, with 9 bases between. This CDR3 spans 13 amino acids. CDR3 protein: CASSVRGQDTQYF. In DNA, the CDR3 is TGTGCCAGCAGCGTCCGGGGCCAAGATACGCAGTATTTT.

CDR3 sequence (DNA): TGCGCCAGCAGCTCGGGACTCGAAGTAAACATTCAGTACTTC. It codes for CASSSGLEVNIQYF. V usage is TRBV5-1 and J usage is TRBJ2-4, with D possibly matching TRBD2 (6 bases). This CDR3 spans 14 amino acids. The germline CDR1 and CDR2 sequences are SGHRS and YFSETQ. V was trimmed by 3 bases and J by 6 bases, leaving 13 bases between them.

V gene TRBV3-1 (or the pseudogene TRBV3-2) combines with J gene TRBJ1-1; the match to TRBD1 covers 10 bases. CDR3 length equals 14 residues. J gave up 3 bases and V 4 bases, and 2 bases lay outside the gene matches. Germline V gene data show CDR1 as LGHDT and CDR2 as YNNKEL (reference sequence). The CDR3 DNA reads TGTGCCAGCAGCCGACAGGGGGCGGACACTGAAGCTTTCTTT. As protein: CASSRQGADTEAFF.

The chain couples TRBV6-6 to TRBJ2-3; the D gene is possibly TRBD2 (6 bases). Germline assignment: CDR1 MNHNY and CDR2 SVGAGI (reference sequence). CDR3 size: 14 residues. V lost 6 bases and J lost 1, with 11 bases in between. The CDR3 nucleotides are TGTGCCAGCAGCCCGACTAGGGGCACAGATACGCAGTATTTT. Protein: CASSPTRGTDTQYF.

The V and J genes are TRBV3-1 (or the pseudogene TRBV3-2) and TRBJ2-3, with D possibly matching TRBD1 (6 bases). Trimming took 4 bases from V and 8 from J, leaving 16 bases between them. Germline CDR1 and CDR2: LGHDT and YNNKEL (reference sequence). The CDR3 length is 14 residues. CDR3 DNA sequence: TGTGCCAGCAGCCCTCGGACAGTGCGAAGTACGCAGTATTTT. Protein sequence: CASSPRTVRSTQYF.

The genes are TRBV19 and TRBJ1-2; D unresolved. V lost 7 bases to trimming and J lost 5 bases, with 17 bases between them. CDR3 length: 14 residues. Germline V lookup: CDR1 LNHDA, CDR2 SQIVND (reference sequence). As DNA, the CDR3 is TGTGCCAGTACCCCGGGAACGGATTTATATGGCTACACCTTC. Translating it yields CASTPGTDLYGYTF.

This clone was seen a handful of times. This rearrangement joins TRBV9 to TRBJ1-1; D remains ambiguous. Germline V gene lookup returns CDR1 SGDLS and CDR2 YYNGEE. The CDR3 has 14 residues. V was trimmed by 6 bases and J by 0 bases, leaving 12 bases between them. CDR3 loop: CASTATTLNTEAFF. In nucleotides, the CDR3 is TGTGCCAGCACCGCAACGACTTTGAACACTGAAGCTTTCTTT.

V usage is TRBV3-1 (or the pseudogene TRBV3-2) and J usage is TRBJ2-4, with D perhaps assigned TRBD1 or TRBD2 (7 bases each). The germline V gene has CDR1 LGHDT and CDR2 YNNKEL (reference sequence). The CDR3 consists of 17 residues. The V end was cut by 4 bases, the J end by 0 bases, with 16 bases between. In nucleotides, the CDR3 is TGTGCCAGCAGCCCTTTCCAGGGGGGGACAGCCAAAAACATTCAGTACTTC. It codes for CASSPFQGGTAKNIQYF.

The chain uses TRBV5-6 and TRBJ1-2; D is unresolved. CDR1 and CDR2 from the germline V gene are SGHDT and YYEEEE. V was shortened by 0 bases and J by 8 bases, with 11 bases between the two germline ends. The CDR3 spans 13 residues. Written as DNA, the CDR3 is TGTGCCAGCAGCTTGGGGTCTCTGGGAGGCTACACCTTC. Translation: CASSLGSLGGYTF.

This clone was seen a single time. The chain combines TRBV30 with TRBJ2-5; the D call may be TRBD1 or TRBD2 (5 bases each). There are 15 residues in the CDR3. Germline V gene sequence: CDR1 GTSNPN, CDR2 SVGIG (reference sequence). V lost 6 bases and J lost 3, with 20 bases in between. The CDR3 DNA reads TGTGCCTGTCGTCCATCCGGGACCGCAAAAGAGACCCAGTACTTC. This codes for CACRPSGTAKETQYF.

The genes are TRBV2 and TRBJ1-5; 7 nucleotides match TRBD1. The CDR3 contains 15 residues. CDR1 and CDR2 from the germline V gene are SNHLY and FYNNEI. V gave up 7 bases and J gave up 2 bases; unmatched junction bases: 8. The CDR3 DNA sequence: TGTGCCAGCATTCTCGACAGGGCGGGCAATCAGCCCCAGCATTTT. This encodes CASILDRAGNQPQHF.

The chain combines TRBV14 with TRBJ2-3; D remains ambiguous. The V and J ends lost 4 bases and 1 base respectively, with 18 bases between them. From germline, CDR1 is SGHDN and CDR2 FVKESK. CDR3 length: 17 residues. The CDR3 sequence is CASSLNPRGPGTDTQYF. The CDR3 DNA is TGTGCCAGCAGCCTTAACCCGAGAGGCCCAGGCACAGATACGCAGTATTTT.

CDR3 region: CASSGDRRLALNTEAFF. CDR3 coding DNA: TGTGCCAGCAGCGGGGATAGGAGACTTGCGCTAAACACTGAAGCTTTCTTT. The V call is TRBV16, the J call TRBJ1-1; D is ambiguous. The CDR3 runs 17 residues. Germline lookup yields CDR1 KGHSY and CDR2 FQNENV. Trimming removed 5 bases at V and 2 bases at J, with 21 bases between.

The chain combines TRBV6-4 with TRBJ2-1; 7 nucleotides agree with TRBD2. This CDR3 region has 15 residues. V was pared by 2 bases and J by 3 bases, with 4 bases of the junction left unmatched. Germline loops: CDR1 MRHNA, CDR2 SNTAGT. The CDR3 here is CASSDGGGVYNEQFF. CDR3 nucleotides: TGTGCCAGCAGTGACGGGGGGGGTGTCTACAATGAGCAGTTCTTC.

The chain links TRBV14 to TRBJ2-2, with D possibly matching TRBD2 (6 bases). The CDR3 runs 17 residues. CDR1 and CDR2 (germline): SGHDN, FVKESK. V lost 3 bases and J lost 4, with 18 bases in between. The CDR3 loop is CASSHLRSGDGTGELFF. In DNA, the CDR3 is TGTGCCAGCAGCCACCTTCGTTCGGGGGACGGCACCGGGGAGCTGTTTTTT. The full variable domain, with the rest looked up from reference TRBV14 and TRBJ2-2, is EAGVTQFPSHSVIEKGQTVTLRCDPISGHDNLYWYRRVMGKEIKFLLHFVKESKQDESGMPNNRFLAERTGGTYSTLKVQPAELEDSGVYFCASSHLRSGDGTGELFFGEGSRLTVL.

The chain carries TRBV7-2 and TRBJ2-3; 8 bases line up with TRBD2. Trimming cost V 4 bases and J 4 bases; bases outside gene matches: 10. Germline-derived CDR1 and CDR2 are SGHTA and FQGNSA. The CDR3 is 16 residues long. CDR3 nucleotide sequence: TGTGCCAGCAGCTCGTCCGGGACTAGTCCCTCAGATACGCAGTATTTT. It translates to CASSSSGTSPSDTQYF.

This chain links TRBV29-1 with TRBJ1-1, with 8 bases matching TRBD1. The CDR3 loop spans 13 amino acids. Unmatched junction bases numbered 6, after V lost 8 bases and J lost 1 base. Germline V lookup: CDR1 SQVTM, CDR2 ANQGSEA. The CDR3 loop reads CSISTGANTEAFF. CDR3 DNA: TGCAGCATTTCGACAGGGGCGAACACTGAAGCTTTCTTT.

This clone has just a few counts. J is TRBJ2-1 and V is TRBV7-2, with unresolved D. V lost 4 bases and J lost 4, with 14 bases in between. This CDR3 has 15 residues. Germline loops: CDR1 SGHTA, CDR2 FQGNSA. The CDR3 region has the DNA TGTGCCAGCAGCTCCCAGGAAACCGGTTACAATGAGCAGTTCTTC. The encoded protein is CASSSQETGYNEQFF. The full variable domain, rest sourced from reference TRBV7-2 and TRBJ2-1, is GAGVSQSPSNKVTEKGKDVELRCDPISGHTALYWYRQSLGQGLEFLIYFQGNSAPDKSGLPSDRFSAERTGGSVSTLTIQRTQQEDSAVYLCASSSQETGYNEQFFGPGTRLTVL.

This clone appeared once. The CDR3 region is CASSDPTGGGYGYTF. CDR3 nucleotides: TGTGCCAGCAGTGACCCGACAGGGGGAGGGTATGGCTACACCTTC. The V gene is TRBV25-1, the J gene TRBJ1-2, with TRBD1 identical over 9 bases. The CDR3 contains 15 residues. CDR1 MGHDK and CDR2 SYGVNS come from the germline V gene. J was trimmed by 5 bases and V by 3 bases; bases with no gene match: 7.

The genes are TRBV10-3 and TRBJ2-1, with no clear D. Germline V gene data show CDR1 as ENHRY and CDR2 as SYGVKD. The V and J ends lost 4 bases and 15 bases respectively, with 16 bases between them. The CDR3 covers 12 residues. In nucleotides, the CDR3 is TGTGCCATCAGTGGACCGACCGAAGATTGGTTCTTC. Its translation: CAISGPTEDWFF.

The genes are TRBV19 and TRBJ2-7; 12 nucleotides agree with TRBD1. The V and J ends lost 3 bases and 6 bases, in that order; junction bases with no gene match: 6. From germline, CDR1 is LNHDA and CDR2 SQIVND (reference sequence). This CDR3 is built from 15 residues. CDR3: CASSIAGQGAFEQYF. The CDR3, as DNA: TGTGCCAGTAGTATCGCGGGACAGGGGGCATTCGAGCAGTACTTC. The full variable domain, in which reference TRBV19 and TRBJ2-7 provide the parts outside the CDR3, is DGGITQSPKYLFRKEGQNVTLSCEQNLNHDAMYWYRQDPGQGLRLIYYSQIVNDFQKGDIAEGYSVSREKKESFPLTVTSAQKNPTAFYLCASSIAGQGAFEQYFGPGTRLTVT.

The gene calls are TRBV18 and TRBJ2-3, with 8 bases that match TRBD1. CDR1 and CDR2 from the germline V gene are KGHSH and LQKENI. The CDR3 is 14 amino acids. V was clipped by 6 bases and J by 6 bases; unmatched bases: 8. DNA of the CDR3: TGTGCCAGCTCTCCGGGACAGGATTCGGATACGCAGTATTTT. It specifies CASSPGQDSDTQYF.